These 24 T cell receptor beta chains were sequenced from one sample in a study of patients and donors after allogeneic stem cell transplantation. TCRdb used MiXCR to reprocess the RT-PCR reads, holding one entry per CDR3 protein. Altogether 100,000 to 120,000 distinct CDR3 sequences are present, around 33% being singletons, with the ten largest covering around 25%. Sequencing used blood, either unsorted or a sorted T cell fraction (not recorded which). The source of these receptors is a human donor who was either an allogeneic HSCT recipient or a stem cell or donor lymphocyte infusion donor (not recorded which). It is not recorded whose cells these are; they may come from a transplant donor.

This chain links TRBV20-1 with TRBJ2-7; 7 positions match TRBD1. CDR1 and CDR2 from the germline V gene are DFQATT and SNEGSKA (reference sequence). This CDR3 has 15 residues. Trimming cost V 3 bases and J 6 bases; bases outside gene matches: 14. CDR3 nucleotides: TGCAGTGCTAGGTCGGGACAGCGAGCCTCGTTCGAGCAGTACTTC. Protein product: CSARSGQRASFEQYF.

The rearrangement links TRBV5-1 to TRBJ2-1; TRBD2 might be the D (6 bases). The germline V gene has CDR1 SGHRS and CDR2 YFSETQ. Trimming took 4 bases from V and 2 from J, leaving 16 bases between them. The length of the CDR3 is 16 residues. The CDR3 DNA follows: TGCGCCAGCAGCCCGGACGGTGGCGGGACCTACAATGAGCAGTTCTTC. This sequence encodes CASSPDGGGTYNEQFF.

The chain links TRBV6-5 to TRBJ2-7; 8 bases are shared with TRBD1. Germline assignment: CDR1 MNHEY and CDR2 SVGAGI. The CDR3 runs to 14 residues. J gave up 3 bases and V 6 bases, and 7 bases lay outside the gene matches. This CDR3 reads CASSRRTGRYEQYF. DNA of the CDR3: TGTGCCAGCAGCCGTCGGACAGGGCGCTACGAGCAGTACTTC.

In this sample, this clonotype is medium-sized. The V gene is TRBV20-1, the J gene TRBJ1-2; a possible D gene is TRBD1 (5 bases). The CDR3 has 13 amino acids. The germline CDR1 and CDR2 sequences are DFQATT and SNEGSKA (reference sequence). Trimming took off 1 base at V and 3 bases at J, with 9 bases between the two ends. The CDR3 reads CSARAREDYGYTF. The CDR3 bases are TGCAGTGCTAGAGCCAGGGAGGACTATGGCTACACCTTC.

J is TRBJ2-2 and V is TRBV5-1; D not resolved. The CDR3 consists of 14 residues. Germline loops: CDR1 SGHRS, CDR2 YFSETQ. The V gene lost 3 bases and the J gene lost 7 bases, with 13 bases spanning the gap. The CDR3 bases are TGCGCCAGCAGCTACCGGGCCCTCGACGGGGAGCTGTTTTTT. Amino acids: CASSYRALDGELFF.

This sequence joins TRBV4-3 and TRBJ1-6; unclear D gene. Germline CDR1 reads LGHNA; CDR2 reads YSLEER. The CDR3 is 15 residues long. With 0 bases removed from V and 8 bases from J, the gap between germline ends came to 11 bases. DNA of the CDR3: TGCGCCAGCAGCCAAGATCTTGGGGAAGATTCACCCCTCCACTTT. Amino acid sequence: CASSQDLGEDSPLHF.

This chain uses TRBV7-8 with TRBJ2-4; TRBD1 might be the D (5 bases). CDR1 and CDR2 from the germline V gene are SGHVS and FQNEAQ. V lost 6 bases to trimming and J lost 0 bases, with 21 bases between them. The CDR3 contains 18 residues. CDR3 residues: CASSQRGSGYGAKNIQYF. DNA of the CDR3: TGTGCCAGCAGTCAAAGGGGCTCCGGCTACGGAGCCAAAAACATTCAGTACTTC.

This clonotype was picked up a small number of times. This sequence joins TRBV5-5 and TRBJ1-4, with 7 nucleotides matching TRBD1. Germline V CDR1 and CDR2: SGHKS, YYEKEE (reference sequence). The V gene end was trimmed by 0 bases and the J gene end by 3 bases; junction bases not matched to a gene: 11. CDR3 size: 18 residues. CDR3 amino acids: CASSLVQDRRSPNEKLFF. In DNA, the CDR3 is TGTGCCAGCAGCTTGGTTCAGGACAGGAGGTCCCCTAATGAAAAACTGTTTTTT.

This clonotype was detected a few times. The chain uses TRBV15 and TRBJ2-1; 8 bases fit TRBD1. With V trimmed by 0 bases and J by 6 bases, 10 bases remained unmatched. CDR1 is LNHNV and CDR2 is YYDKDF in the germline V gene (reference sequence). The CDR3 length is 17 residues. Here the CDR3 reads CATSRDRETGVFNEQFF. The CDR3 nucleotides read TGTGCCACCAGCAGAGATCGCGAGACAGGGGTCTTCAATGAGCAGTTCTTC.

The V call is TRBV20-1, the J call TRBJ2-2, with D maybe TRBD1 (5 bases). Germline V gene sequence: CDR1 DFQATT, CDR2 SNEGSKA (reference sequence). Trimming cost V 4 bases and J 5 bases, with 8 bases left between them. This CDR3 has 12 amino acids. The CDR3 loop reads CSAKRQTGELFF. In nucleotides, the CDR3 is TGCAGTGCTAAACGACAGACCGGGGAGCTGTTTTTT.

The CDR3 coding sequence is TGTGCCAGCACCGGACCCCGCGGGGATACGCAGTATTTT. This translates into CASTGPRGDTQYF. The rearrangement links TRBV6-2 or TRBV6-3 to TRBJ2-3; possible D gene TRBD2, 5 bases. CDR1 and CDR2 (germline): MNHEY, SVGEGT. The CDR3 has 13 amino acids. Between the trimmed V and J ends, which lost 7 bases and 6 bases, there was a span of 14 bases.

The chain recombines TRBV6-2 or TRBV6-3 with TRBJ2-7, with a possible D match to TRBD2 (5 bases). The germline V gene encodes CDR1 MNHEY and CDR2 SVGEGT. This CDR3 region has 15 residues. Trimming shortened V by 4 bases and J by 0 bases, and 13 bases separated the two germline ends. The chain's CDR3 is CASSSWTGSSYEQYF. The CDR3 DNA sequence: TGTGCCAGCAGTTCCTGGACTGGGAGCTCCTACGAGCAGTACTTC.

As regards this clonotype: A much larger clone differs from this one at a single base, so this may be a read error. The chain carries TRBV7-9 and TRBJ1-2, with D uncertain. The CDR3 covers 12 residues. The germline V gene has CDR1 SEHNR and CDR2 FQNEAQ (reference sequence). The CDR3 is CASSFEKAAFSF. The DNA for the CDR3 is TGTGCCAGCAGCTTCGAGAAGGCGGCCTTCTCCTTC.

This clonotype was observed a handful of times. The chain recombines TRBV5-6 with TRBJ2-3; 10 nucleotides agree with TRBD1. Germline V lookup: CDR1 SGHDT, CDR2 YYEEEE. This CDR3 has 15 residues. V trimming: 1 base; J trimming: 4 bases; junction bases outside the gene matches: 3. CDR3: CASSLWDRGPDTQYF. DNA of the CDR3: TGTGCCAGCAGCTTGTGGGACAGGGGCCCAGATACGCAGTATTTT.

The V and J genes are TRBV7-9 and TRBJ2-3; D assignment may be TRBD1 or TRBD2 (5 bases each). The CDR3 loop spans 14 amino acids. Trimming shortened V by 2 bases and J by 6 bases, and 12 bases separated the two germline ends. Germline values: CDR1 SEHNR, CDR2 FQNEAQ (reference sequence). Here the CDR3 DNA reads TGTGCCAGCAGCTTAAGAGAGGGGTCGGATACGCAGTATTTT. This translates into CASSLREGSDTQYF.

V and J are TRBV10-3 and TRBJ2-7; the D gene is possibly TRBD2 (6 bases). The CDR3 is made up of 13 amino acids. Trimming took off 6 bases at V and 0 bases at J, with 9 bases between the two ends. Germline V gene data show CDR1 as ENHRY and CDR2 as SYGVKD. The CDR3 DNA reads TGTGCCATCAGGGGGACTGACTCCTACGAGCAGTACTTC. Amino acids: CAIRGTDSYEQYF.

This chain links TRBV5-1 with TRBJ1-1; D unresolved. Deletions cut 1 base from V and 7 bases from J, with 17 bases between. This CDR3 has 15 residues. CDR1 is SGHRS, CDR2 YFSETQ, per germline. The CDR3 loop is CASSLTPAAGSEAFF. Written as DNA, the CDR3 is TGCGCCAGCAGCTTGACCCCGGCCGCGGGCAGTGAAGCTTTCTTT.

In its sample, this clonotype was seen many times. The chain couples TRBV6-5 to TRBJ1-2; TRBD1 is a possible D gene (5 bases). V was cut by 10 bases and J by 3 bases, with 9 bases left in between. The CDR3 has 11 residues. In germline, CDR1 is MNHEY, CDR2 SVGAGI. The CDR3 bases are TGTGCCACAGGGACGGACTATGGCTACACCTTC. Its translation: CATGTDYGYTF.

This clonotype was found a few times. The V and J genes are TRBV6-5 and TRBJ2-7; D gene ambiguous. Deletions cut 6 bases from V and 0 bases from J, with 12 bases between. There are 14 residues in the CDR3. Germline V gives CDR1 MNHEY, CDR2 SVGAGI. CDR3 in amino acids: CASRGVIGSYEQYF. CDR3 DNA sequence: TGTGCCAGCAGGGGCGTGATCGGCTCCTACGAGCAGTACTTC.

In this sample, this clonotype turned up a few times. This CDR3 is CASSTTGPLTDTQYF. The CDR3 bases are TGTGCCAGCAGCACCACGGGACCCCTTACAGATACGCAGTATTTT. This sequence joins TRBV5-6 and TRBJ2-3; either TRBD1 or TRBD2 may fit D (5 bases each). Trimming shortened V by 4 bases and J by 3 bases, and 15 bases separated the two germline ends. The length of the CDR3 is 15 residues. Germline CDR1 SGHDT, CDR2 YYEEEE.

This clonotype was counted between two and nine times. The chain couples TRBV20-1 to TRBJ2-1; D might be TRBD1 or TRBD2, each matching 5 bases. Per germline, CDR1 DFQATT and CDR2 SNEGSKA (reference sequence). The ends were cut back, 4 bases at V and 0 bases at J, with 13 bases in the middle. The CDR3 runs to 15 residues. CDR3 protein: CSATVGVLSYNEQFF. CDR3 in DNA: TGCAGTGCTACGGTGGGGGTTCTCTCCTACAATGAGCAGTTCTTC.

In this sample, this clonotype turned up a few times. The CDR3 coding sequence is TGTGCCAGCAGTTCAACGGCTAGCCGAACCTACGAGCAGTACTTC. This translates into CASSSTASRTYEQYF. The V call is TRBV6-2 or TRBV6-3, the J call TRBJ2-7; TRBD2 might be the D (5 bases). Between the trimmed V and J ends, which lost 4 bases and 2 bases, there was a span of 15 bases. CDR3 length: 15 amino acids. CDR1 and CDR2 from the germline V gene are MNHEY and SVGEGT.

The gene calls are TRBV12-3 or TRBV12-4 and TRBJ2-2, with a weak D call TRBD2 (5 bases). CDR3 length: 13 amino acids. V lost 6 bases and J 8 bases, leaving 13 bases between the germline ends. The CDR3 reads CASSRGRAGELFF. CDR3 DNA sequence: TGTGCCAGCAGCCGGGGTAGGGCGGGGGAGCTGTTTTTT.

The chain couples TRBV3-1 to TRBJ2-7; a possible D gene is TRBD2 (6 bases). V lost 0 bases and J 3 bases, leaving 15 bases between the germline ends. CDR1 is LGHDT, CDR2 YNNKEL, per germline (reference sequence). This CDR3 is 16 amino acids long. Here the CDR3 reads CASSQDGGGTVYEQYF. DNA for the CDR3: TGTGCCAGCAGCCAAGATGGTGGCGGGACGGTCTACGAGCAGTACTTC.